Described below is a single T cell receptor (beta chain) sequence and its context. Its antigen remains unidentified. The V gene end was trimmed by 3 bases and the J gene end by 3 bases; junction bases not matched to a gene: 15. The CDR3 runs 19 residues. Germline lookup yields CDR1 MGHRA and CDR2 YSYEKL. This specimen comes from a study of T-cell memory formation after mild COVID-19. Whole-study context: TCR clusters were mostly donor specific. Study conclusions and caveats: The CD4+ clones that contracted clustered mainly within CM and EM, and the CD8+ clones concentrated in EMRA.

Using constant-segment primers, 5'RACE produced TCR alpha and TCR beta cDNA libraries carrying sample barcodes and UMIs. Each CDR3 protein is one row after TCRdb ran MiXCR on the 5' RACE reads. The profile shows 50,000 or so distinct CDR3 sequences, 27% of them singletons. The specimen sequenced was PBMCs or a T cell subset sorted from them (not recorded which). The sequence derives from a man aged 18 to 29 who had mild COVID-19 (a few samples of this study predate the infection). Cell type and time point are not known. V usage is TRBV4-1 and J usage is TRBJ2-2; TRBD2 agrees at 8 bases. The CDR3 DNA sequence: TGCGCCAGCAGCCACCCGAGCGGGGGCCACCCTCCTGACACCGGGGAGCTGTTTTTT. It yields the protein CASSHPSGGHPPDTGELFF.